Below are 2 T cell receptor beta chains sequenced from a single sample in a study of shared clonotypes between healthy human individuals. The table came from immunoSEQ multiplex PCR; TCRdb's copy has only in-frame clones and leaves some out. The repertoire has 2,100,000 or so clones, approximately 95% of them found once; the top ten carry roughly 0.13%. The sample taken for sequencing was naive CD4+ T cells sorted from blood. Documented subset: CD45RA+ positively selected. Every receptor here comes from a man younger than 35 in good health.

The chain uses TRBV10-3 and TRBJ1-5; D perhaps matches TRBD1 (5 bases). The V gene lost 10 bases and the J gene lost 7 bases, with 17 bases spanning the gap. Germline lookup yields CDR1 ENHRY and CDR2 SYGVKD. The CDR3 is made up of 13 amino acids. The CDR3 here is CATQEGRRQPQHF. In nucleotides, the CDR3 is TGTGCCACTCAGGAGGGGCGAAGACAGCCCCAGCATTTT.

This chain uses TRBV18 with TRBJ2-5; 9 nucleotides match TRBD1. With V trimmed by 4 bases and J by 5 bases, 14 bases remained unmatched. Germline values: CDR1 KGHSH, CDR2 LQKENI. The CDR3 spans 17 residues. The CDR3 DNA reads as TGTGCCAGCTCACAAACCATCTTGGACAGGGGTTGGGAGACCCAGTACTTC. Amino acid sequence: CASSQTILDRGWETQYF.